The subject of this entry is one T cell receptor (beta chain). In its sample, this clonotype was seen a few times. Its recognized antigen is unknown. No clone much larger than this one lies a single base away; base qualities are absent. The data originate from a study of early T cells in non-severe SARS-CoV-2 infection (dated by TCRdb to the early 2020s). At the level of the whole study: TCR sequencing used bulk RNA from unsorted whole blood, so alpha and beta chains could not be paired. On the study overall, not on this receptor specifically: VDJdb matching was skewed toward anti-spike CD8 responses and likely underestimated virus-specific expansions, missing private and CD4 specificities.

Library preparation used 5' RACE. For sequencing, a NextSeq 500 was employed. The TCR library protocol attached unique molecular identifiers to individual cDNA molecules to correct for sequencing error and PCR bias. TCR alpha and beta chains were both sequenced, and the abundances of alpha and beta sequences in each sample were closely correlated with each other. On the authors' methods: V gene, J gene and CDR3 annotation of TCR sequences was performed with Decombinator V4. TCRs were defined as expanded if a significant change between any two time points was detected under a Poisson model with p below 0.0001. Abundances of TCRs were expressed as counts per million after normalisation to the total number of TCRs sequenced in each sample. TRAV1-2 paired with TRAJ12, TRAJ20 or TRAJ33 defined MAIT TCRs, while TRAV10 paired with TRAJ18 defined iNKT TCRs. A search of VDJdb, accessed on 1 November 2021, was run for TCRs annotated to CMV, EBV and SARS-CoV-2, with TCRs annotated for multiple antigens excluded. The public reads were reanalyzed by TCRdb: fastp trimming at Q25, MiXCR alignment, in-frame beta chains only. Identical CDR3 protein sequences are pooled into one entry, listed with their most common genes and DNA. In this record, the V and J calls reflect TCRdb's handling and not the investigators' own analysis. The sample table contains 90,000 to 130,000 distinct CDR3 sequences; only one count was recorded for 9.5% to 13% of them. 3% to 3.5% of the sample is held by the ten biggest clonotypes.

A case-control design nested within a healthcare worker cohort in London, UK, was used, with weekly nasopharyngeal swab PCR tests and blood sampling performed. Healthcare workers were recruited between 23 and 31 March 2020, during the week of the UK lockdown, and were followed weekly for up to about 15 weeks. A distance of 19 bases separates the germline ends of V and J, which lose 6 bases and 4 bases respectively. The CDR3 measures 16 amino acids from cysteine to phenylalanine. Just CDR3 DNA is preserved here, 48 bases in frame from base 1. For CDR1 and CDR2, the germline V gene (reference sequence) lists SEHNR and FQNEAQ.

Sequencing input: whole blood. Recombination connected TRBV7-9 to TRBJ1-3; too little of a D gene remains to name it. This receptor was identified in an adult who was a healthcare worker with PCR-confirmed SARS-CoV-2 infection or an uninfected control (not recorded which). The CDR3 reads CASSHNLNHGGNTIYF. DNA sequence: TGTGCCAGCAGTCATAACCTGAATCACGGAGGAAACACCATATATTTT.